The present T cell receptor beta chain was sequenced within a study of type 1 regulatory T cells. Background on the study: T-allo10 is an in vitro-generated, Tr1-enriched CD4 T cell product specific for alloantigen. Study observations and caveats: Tr1 cells had a more restricted TCR repertoire than non-Tr1 cells.

V was shortened by 5 bases and J by 2 bases, with 11 bases between the two germline ends. The CDR3 is made up of 14 amino acids. Germline V CDR1 and CDR2: SGHTA, FQGNSA. MiXCR, run by TCRdb on the reads, gives a single entry per CDR3 protein. In the table there are about 60,000 distinct CDR3 sequences, around 62% of which are singletons. Notes on this clonotype: No antigen is known for it.

Sequenced: cultured non-Tr1 T cells, either the whole culture or a sorted T cell fraction (not recorded which). The chain carries TRBV7-2 and TRBJ2-3, with D possibly being TRBD2 (6 bases). The clonotype originates from a human donor in good health. CDR3 sequence (DNA): TGTGCCAGCAGCCCGACTAGAATCACAGATACGCAGTATTTT. It is translated as CASSPTRITDTQYF.